The rows below give T cell receptor beta chains drawn from one sample of a study of T cell changes during pregnancy in multiple sclerosis. Method: immunoSEQ multiplex PCR; TCRdb's copy keeps in-frame clones and lacks some. The sample shows about 83,000 clones, 90% to 95% of them seen only once. The sample consisted of PBMCs, taken in the first trimester of pregnancy. Source of these receptors: a female donor in good health, serving as a control in a pregnancy study. Some clones in this sample may be carry-over from other donors' samples. The CDR3 runs from the conserved cysteine through the conserved F or W. The D gene is left open where the match is weak. For some rows the clone size is stated as once, few or many, or as a class when expanded; others skip it.

V gene	J gene	D gene	clone size	CDR3 length	CDR3 protein	CDR3 DNA
TRBV2	TRBJ1-1	NA	NA	12	CASMTGNTEAFF	TGTGCCAGCATGACAGGGAACACTGAAGCTTTCTTT
TRBV10-3	TRBJ1-2	TRBD1	NA	16	CAITAGTGTPKGGYTF	TGTGCCATCACAGCCGGGACAGGTACCCCCAAAGGCGGCTACACCTTC
TRBV4-1	TRBJ1-6	NA	few	16	CASSQDPRLDNSPLHF	TGCGCCAGCAGCCAAGATCCCAGGTTGGATAATTCACCCCTCCACTTT
TRBV27	TRBJ2-3	TRBD2	NA	16	CASSLWAGAGADTQYF	TGTGCCAGCAGTTTATGGGCGGGAGCCGGGGCAGATACGCAGTATTTT
TRBV21-1	TRBJ1-4	NA	NA	19	CASSKMAGDRGATNEKLFF	TGTGCCAGCAGCAAAATGGCCGGGGATCGGGGGGCAACTAATGAAAAACTGTTTTTT
TRBV5-6	TRBJ1-6	NA	few	16	CASSFSQDIYNSPLHF	TGTGCCAGCAGCTTTTCGCAGGACATTTATAATTCACCCCTCCACTTT
TRBV10-3	TRBJ1-1	NA	NA	13	CAITPTENTEAFF	TGTGCCATCACTCCGACAGAGAACACTGAAGCTTTCTTT
TRBV5-5	TRBJ2-7	NA	NA	13	CASSLVIAYEQYF	TGTGCCAGCAGCTTGGTTATTGCCTACGAGCAGTACTTC
TRBV15	TRBJ1-1	NA	once	14	CATSRNRADTEAFF	TGTGCCACCAGCAGAAACAGGGCAGACACTGAAGCTTTCTTT
TRBV7-9	TRBJ1-1	NA	NA	14	CASSHDSKAAEAFF	TGTGCCAGCAGCCACGACTCTAAGGCGGCTGAAGCTTTCTTT
TRBV7-8	TRBJ1-5	NA	NA	15	CASSLEPVPHQPQHF	TGTGCCAGCAGTCTAGAGCCCGTCCCCCATCAGCCCCAGCATTTT
TRBV9	TRBJ2-7	TRBD2	NA	16	CASSFTSGRGSYEQYF	TGTGCCAGCAGCTTTACTAGCGGGAGAGGCTCCTACGAGCAGTACTTC
TRBV9	TRBJ2-1	TRBD2	NA	15	CASRGSGGAFNEQFF	TGTGCCAGCAGGGGAAGCGGGGGGGCCTTTAATGAGCAGTTCTTC
TRBV6-5	TRBJ2-7	NA	NA	12	CASSYSSTEQYF	TGTGCCAGCAGTTACTCGAGCACCGAGCAGTACTTC
TRBV7-2	TRBJ2-7	NA	NA	13	CASSFGHRYEQYF	TGTGCCAGCAGCTTTGGGCATCGATACGAGCAGTACTTC
TRBV28	TRBJ2-7	TRBD2	NA	15	CASSSTSGGAYEQYF	TGTGCCAGCAGTTCGACTAGCGGGGGGGCCTACGAGCAGTACTTC
TRBV10-2	TRBJ2-7	TRBD1	NA	16	CASSLAGTGGSYEQYF	TGCGCCAGCAGTCTCGCCGGGACAGGGGGCAGCTACGAGCAGTACTTC
TRBV27	TRBJ2-7	TRBD2	NA	13	CASSLSGGYEQYF	TGTGCCAGCAGTTTGAGCGGGGGCTACGAGCAGTACTTC
TRBV27	TRBJ2-1	TRBD2	NA	16	CASSLVRTSTYNEQFF	TGTGCCAGCAGTTTAGTGAGGACTAGCACTTACAATGAGCAGTTCTTC
TRBV6-5	TRBJ2-7	TRBD2	NA	16	CASSYSSLAGAYEQYF	TGTGCCAGCAGTTACTCTAGTCTAGCGGGAGCCTACGAGCAGTACTTC
TRBV9	TRBJ2-1	TRBD2	NA	12	CASSVEGTKQFF	TGTGCCAGCAGCGTAGAGGGGACTAAGCAGTTCTTC
TRBV9	TRBJ1-2	TRBD1	many	15	CASSVSWDRAYGYTF	TGTGCCAGCAGCGTGTCATGGGACAGGGCCTATGGCTACACCTTC
TRBV6-6	TRBJ1-1	TRBD1	NA	15	CASSYQGAEDTEAFF	TGTGCCAGCAGTTACCAGGGGGCAGAGGACACTGAAGCTTTCTTT
TRBV7-9	TRBJ1-1	NA	NA	14	CASSLGHTNTEAFF	TGTGCCAGCAGCTTAGGGCATACCAACACTGAAGCTTTCTTT
TRBV18	TRBJ1-6	TRBD1	NA	19	CASSPRPTGGGAYNSPLHF	TGTGCCAGCTCACCGCGCCCCACAGGGGGTGGCGCCTATAATTCACCCCTCCACTTT
TRBV6-5	TRBJ2-3	NA	NA	13	CASSYLTESTQYF	TGTGCCAGCAGTTACCTCACGGAGAGTACGCAGTATTTT